This paragraph covers one T cell receptor (beta chain) sequence. Its antigen is not identified. This entry belongs to a study of cytomegalovirus exposure and HLA in healthy donors. PCR employed 60 Vbeta and 13 Jbeta primers. Method: immunoSEQ multiplex PCR; TCRdb's copy keeps in-frame clones and lacks some. The profile shows about 120,000 clones, 77% of them singletons. Study-wide findings and caveats: In a later analysis, HLA-C alleles had the fewest associated TCRs, DRB1 alleles the most. 16,951 TCR beta sequences were associated with HLA alleles at 0.05 false discovery rate in a later analysis. In a later analysis, TCR beta V- and J-gene trimming showed a link to a missense DCLRE1C variant.

Source material: PBMCs. The sequence was obtained from a human donor in good health.

CDR3 region: CASSLGGGTQYF. CDR3 DNA sequence: TGTGCCAGCAGCTTGGGCGGGGGGACCCAGTACTTC. The rearrangement joins TRBV7-3 to TRBJ2-5, with 7 positions matching TRBD2. This CDR3 comprises 12 residues. Germline V CDR1 and CDR2: SGHTA, FQGTGA. J was trimmed by 7 bases and V by 3 bases; bases with no gene match: 2.